The 28 T cell receptor beta chains below all came from one sample that was sequenced in a study of blood T cell repertoires in COVID-19. Sequencing was performed with immunoSEQ multiplex PCR; in TCRdb, only in-frame clones are kept and a portion is missing. The sample has over 250,000 clones, 83% seen once. Material for sequencing was peripheral blood. These receptors all stem from a woman aged 45-60 years who had recovered from COVID-19.

The sample holds one count of this clone. V and J are TRBV19 and TRBJ1-1, with 7 nucleotides matching TRBD1. Trimming cost V 5 bases and J 0 bases; bases outside gene matches: 3. The CDR3 length is 14 residues. Germline V gives CDR1 LNHDA, CDR2 SQIVND (reference sequence). Here the CDR3 reads CASSVTGVNTEAFF. CDR3 in DNA: TGTGCCAGTAGTGTAACAGGGGTGAACACTGAAGCTTTCTTT.

This sequence joins TRBV18 and TRBJ2-1; no definite D call. The CDR3 spans 16 residues. V was trimmed by 3 bases and J by 2 bases, leaving 14 bases between them. The germline V gene has CDR1 KGHSH and CDR2 LQKENI. CDR3 sequence reads: CASSPFPPAAYNEQFF. CDR3 bases: TGTGCCAGCTCACCTTTTCCACCCGCGGCCTACAATGAGCAGTTCTTC.

J is TRBJ2-7 and V is TRBV15; D is ambiguous. This CDR3 spans 13 amino acids. V was clipped by 0 bases and J by 4 bases, with 7 bases between them. Germline assignment: CDR1 LNHNV and CDR2 YYDKDF (reference sequence). For the CDR3, the DNA is TGTGCCACCAGCAGAGAGACAATTTACGAGCAGTACTTC. Encoded protein: CATSRETIYEQYF.

In its sample, this clone was seen once. The rearrangement joins TRBV18 to TRBJ2-7, with D possibly being TRBD2 (5 bases). V was shortened by 0 bases and J by 3 bases, with 18 bases between the two germline ends. The CDR3 runs 17 residues. The germline gives CDR1 KGHSH, CDR2 LQKENI. The CDR3 DNA is TGTGCCAGCTCACCACCGGGAGCCACTCTCCTAGTCTACGAGCAGTACTTC. Protein product: CASSPPGATLLVYEQYF.

The chain couples TRBV7-2 to TRBJ2-1, with unresolved D. Germline CDR1 and CDR2: SGHTA and FQGNSA. The ends were cut back, 5 bases at V and 7 bases at J, with 21 bases in the middle. The CDR3 has 16 residues. The CDR3: CASSPSRAWNANEQFF. The CDR3 nucleotides read TGTGCCAGCAGCCCTAGTCGAGCCTGGAACGCAAATGAGCAGTTCTTC.

J is TRBJ2-1 and V is TRBV18, with D hard to call. The germline gives CDR1 KGHSH, CDR2 LQKENI. V was cut by 6 bases and J by 7 bases, with 13 bases left in between. The CDR3 is 13 residues long. In nucleotides, the CDR3 is TGTGCCAGCTCCTCCGATATCCAGAATGAGCAGTTCTTC. The encoded protein is CASSSDIQNEQFF. Full variable domain (remainder filled in from reference TRBV18 and TRBJ2-1): NAGVMQNPRHLVRRRGQEARLRCSPMKGHSHVYWYRQLPEEGLKFMVYLQKENIIDESGMPKERFSAEFPKEGPSILRIQQVVRGDSAAYFCASSSDIQNEQFFGPGTRLTVL.

As DNA, the CDR3 is TGTGCCAGCAGTTACAGGGGGAGTAGCAATCAGCCCCAGCATTTT. The encoded protein is CASSYRGSSNQPQHF. The rearrangement uses TRBV6-2 or TRBV6-3 and TRBJ1-5; possible D gene TRBD1, 6 bases. The germline V gene encodes CDR1 MNHEY and CDR2 SVGEGT. V was clipped by 2 bases and J by 0 bases, with 8 bases between them. CDR3 length equals 15 residues.

The chain couples TRBV30 to TRBJ2-7, with a weak D call TRBD1 (6 bases). Looked up from germline, CDR1 is GTSNPN and CDR2 is SVGIG (reference sequence). V lost 2 bases and J lost 4, with 9 bases in between. This CDR3 region has 12 residues. In DNA, the CDR3 is TGTGCCTGGAGTAATAGGGGGTACGAGCAGTACTTC. It yields the protein CAWSNRGYEQYF. Together with reference TRBV30 and TRBJ2-7, the CDR3 gives the full variable domain: SQTIHQWPATLVQPVGSPLSLECTVEGTSNPNLYWYRQAAGRGLQLLFYSVGIGQISSEVPQNLSASRPQDRQFILSSKKLLLSDSGFYLCAWSNRGYEQYFGPGTRLTVT.

This chain joins TRBV5-1 and TRBJ2-7, with D possibly TRBD1 on 5 matching bases. The CDR3 runs to 14 residues. Germline V lookup: CDR1 SGHRS, CDR2 YFSETQ. Trimming stripped 0 bases from V and 0 bases from J, with 7 bases between. Here the CDR3 DNA reads TGCGCCAGCAGCTTGGGACAGCCCTCCTACGAGCAGTACTTC. It translates to CASSLGQPSYEQYF.

V usage is TRBV5-1 and J usage is TRBJ1-4, with D unclear. Trimming cost V 3 bases and J 6 bases, with 18 bases left between them. The CDR3 is 16 amino acids. Looked up from germline, CDR1 is SGHRS and CDR2 is YFSETQ. As DNA, the CDR3 is TGCGCCAGCAGCTCCGCCGGGTTCCTTACCGATGAAAAACTGTTTTTT. This translates into CASSSAGFLTDEKLFF.

The chain couples TRBV28 to TRBJ2-1, with 9 nucleotides matching TRBD1. The germline gives CDR1 MDHEN, CDR2 SYDVKM. J lost 5 bases, V lost 8 bases, and 28 bases had no gene match. There are 21 residues in the CDR3. In nucleotides, the CDR3 is TGTGCCAGCCGTAAAACTCCGGGACAGGGAATGTGGCTAGCGGCCCACAATGAGCAGTTCTTC. Translating it yields CASRKTPGQGMWLAAHNEQFF.

DNA for the CDR3: TGTGCCAGCAGCCAGGGACAGGGGGCTGGAGGAAACACCATATATTTT. Translated: CASSQGQGAGGNTIYF. The chain joins TRBV4-2 to TRBJ1-3; TRBD1 agrees at 12 bases. The CDR3 sequence is 16 residues long. Germline V gene sequence: CDR1 LGHNA, CDR2 YNFKEQ. The J segment lost 4 bases and the V segment lost 3 bases, leaving 4 bases of the junction unmatched.

The CDR3 nucleotides read TGTGCCAGCAGCCAGTCCGGGACACAGTCGGCTGGGGCCAACGTCCTGACTTTC. It encodes CASSQSGTQSAGANVLTF. The rearrangement links TRBV4-2 to TRBJ2-6, with D possibly being TRBD1 (6 bases). Trimming pared 3 bases from V and 2 bases from J, leaving 17 bases between. Germline V gene lookup returns CDR1 LGHNA and CDR2 YNFKEQ. The CDR3 is 18 amino acids.

The chain couples TRBV28 to TRBJ1-2; 7 nucleotides agree with TRBD1. The V segment lost 6 bases and the J segment 2 bases; nucleotides outside the gene matches: 6. The V gene's germline CDR1 is MDHEN and CDR2 SYDVKM. CDR3 length: 14 residues. CDR3 in DNA: TGTGCCAGCAGCACAGGGGCTCTCAACTATGGCTACACCTTC. It yields the protein CASSTGALNYGYTF.

The table lists this clone with many counts. This chain uses TRBV7-6 with TRBJ1-2, with D tentatively TRBD1 (5 bases). Germline V gives CDR1 SGHVS, CDR2 FNYEAQ. The V gene lost 5 bases and the J gene lost 4 bases, with 14 bases spanning the gap. CDR3 length equals 14 residues. The CDR3 is CASSPAGGGYGYTF. The DNA of the CDR3 is TGTGCCAGCAGCCCCGCCGGGGGTGGCTATGGCTACACCTTC.

The gene calls are TRBV7-2 and TRBJ2-1; 11 nucleotides agree with TRBD1. V dropped 2 bases and J dropped 7; count of bases not matched to a gene: 16. CDR3 length: 19 amino acids. Germline V CDR1 and CDR2: SGHTA, FQGNSA. The CDR3 coding sequence is TGTGCCAGCAGCTTATGGAGGTCGGGTTGGGGACAGGGGGATAATGAGCAGTTCTTC. Translated, it gives CASSLWRSGWGQGDNEQFF.

This clone was seen more than once but under ten times. The rearrangement links TRBV4-3 to TRBJ1-1; no clear D. Germline CDR1 and CDR2: LGHNA and YSLEER. This CDR3 is 15 amino acids long. V lost 0 bases and J 3 bases, leaving 11 bases between the germline ends. CDR3 bases: TGCGCCAGCAGCCAAGATCCGGGGTGGGACACTGAAGCTTTCTTT. Residues: CASSQDPGWDTEAFF.

This chain uses TRBV5-6 with TRBJ2-3; 9 bases agree with TRBD2. Germline trimming cut 0 bases from V and 3 bases from J; bases unmatched to any gene: 2. CDR1 and CDR2 (germline): SGHDT, YYEEEE. The CDR3 has 15 amino acids. CDR3 sequence: CASSLALAGTDTQYF. The CDR3 nucleotides are TGTGCCAGCAGCTTGGCTCTAGCGGGGACAGATACGCAGTATTTT.

The chain is built from TRBV10-3 and TRBJ2-3; D is possibly TRBD1 (5 bases). The CDR3 is 14 amino acids. In germline, CDR1 is ENHRY, CDR2 SYGVKD. The V gene lost 11 bases and the J gene lost 0 bases, with 15 bases spanning the gap. The DNA for the CDR3 is TGTGCCGGGGCACAGGCCGGTAGCACAGATACGCAGTATTTT. This gives the protein CAGAQAGSTDTQYF.

The chain links TRBV28 to TRBJ1-2, with TRBD1 as a possible D gene (5 bases). Germline V CDR1 and CDR2: MDHEN, SYDVKM. The CDR3 loop spans 12 amino acids. Trimming took 11 bases from V and 4 from J, leaving 14 bases between them. The CDR3 DNA is TGTGCCGGCGGTCGGGGGACCTATGGCTACACCTTC. Encoded protein: CAGGRGTYGYTF.

The gene calls are TRBV27 and TRBJ2-7; 7 bases line up with TRBD1. In germline, CDR1 is MNHEY, CDR2 SMNVEV (reference sequence). Trimming took 2 bases from V and 1 from J; bases not matched to a gene: 2. CDR3 length: 14 amino acids. The CDR3 DNA reads as TGTGCCAGCAGTTTACGACAGGGATCCTACGAGCAGTACTTC. Protein: CASSLRQGSYEQYF.

The chain combines TRBV28 with TRBJ2-7, with 9 bases fitting TRBD1. In germline, CDR1 is MDHEN, CDR2 SYDVKM. The CDR3 contains 13 residues. Trimming at V came to 6 bases and at J to 6 bases, leaving 6 bases not matched to a gene. The CDR3 DNA reads as TGTGCCAGCAGACCCGGGACAGGGCTCGAGCAGTACTTC. Its translation: CASRPGTGLEQYF.

Written as DNA, the CDR3 is TGCGCCAGCCAGCGGGTTTTAGCGGGCGAGCAGTACTTC. Amino acid sequence: CASQRVLAGEQYF. V gene TRBV5-1 combines with J gene TRBJ2-7; 7 nucleotides match TRBD2. V was clipped by 7 bases and J by 6 bases; unmatched bases: 10. This CDR3 has 13 residues. Germline V CDR1 and CDR2: SGHRS, YFSETQ.

V gene TRBV2 combines with J gene TRBJ2-2, with a tentative D call TRBD1 (5 bases). V lost 8 bases to trimming and J lost 0 bases, with 13 bases between them. The CDR3 has 15 amino acids. Germline V gene lookup returns CDR1 SNHLY and CDR2 FYNNEI. CDR3 DNA: TGTGCCAGCCTATCTGACAGTCCGAACACCGGGGAGCTGTTTTTT. Amino acid sequence: CASLSDSPNTGELFF.

The J gene is TRBJ2-1, the V gene TRBV7-3; 11 nucleotides line up with TRBD2. Germline CDR1 SGHTA, CDR2 FQGTGA. This CDR3 contains 17 residues. J gave up 5 bases and V 4 bases, and 10 bases lay outside the gene matches. The CDR3 loop is CASSSRTSGSSHNEQFF. The CDR3 DNA follows: TGTGCCAGCAGCTCCAGAACTAGCGGGAGTTCCCACAATGAGCAGTTCTTC. The complete variable domain, with remaining parts taken from reference TRBV7-3 and TRBJ2-1, reads GAGVSQTPSNKVTEKGKYVELRCDPISGHTALYWYRQSLGQGPEFLIYFQGTGAADDSGLPNDRFFAVRPEGSVSTLKIQRTERGDSAVYLCASSSRTSGSSHNEQFFGPGTRLTVL.

The rearrangement uses TRBV6-2 or TRBV6-3 and TRBJ2-2, with D tentatively TRBD2 (6 bases). Deletions cut 5 bases from V and 4 bases from J, with 11 bases between. Looked up from germline, CDR1 is MNHEY and CDR2 is SVGEGT. The CDR3 covers 14 residues. CDR3 nucleotide sequence: TGTGCCAGCAGTCACGCCGGGGGCACCGGGGAGCTGTTTTTT. It yields the protein CASSHAGGTGELFF.

The chain couples TRBV10-1 to TRBJ1-1; 7 bases are a match to TRBD1. Germline lookup yields CDR1 WNHNN and CDR2 SYGVQD (reference sequence). The V gene end was trimmed by 2 bases and the J gene end by 1 base; junction bases not matched to a gene: 4. This CDR3 region has 15 residues. The chain's CDR3 is CASSEGQAENTEAFF. CDR3 bases: TGCGCCAGCAGTGAGGGACAGGCCGAGAACACTGAAGCTTTCTTT.

This chain uses TRBV5-1 with TRBJ1-2; 9 nucleotides match TRBD1. Trimming cost V 0 bases and J 6 bases; bases outside gene matches: 6. This CDR3 region has 15 residues. Germline V gives CDR1 SGHRS, CDR2 YFSETQ. The CDR3 reads CASSLVGQGTDGYTF. Here the CDR3 DNA reads TGCGCCAGCAGCTTGGTTGGACAGGGGACGGATGGCTACACCTTC.